This entry lists 22 T cell receptor beta chains sequenced from one sample in a study of neurological immune-mediated disorders. MiXCR, applied by TCRdb to the 5' RACE reads, yields one record per CDR3 protein. Among under 80,000 distinct CDR3 sequences, 13% to 15% were seen once, and the ten largest hold nearly 7%. Sequenced input: PBMCs. The source of these receptors is a woman aged 45-65 years in good health.

The chain carries TRBV3-1 and TRBJ2-5; D possibly corresponds to TRBD1 (6 bases). The CDR3 extends over 18 amino acids. The V end was cut by 0 bases, the J end by 0 bases, with 17 bases between. Germline V lookup: CDR1 LGHDT, CDR2 YNNKEL (reference sequence). The CDR3 DNA follows: TGTGCCAGCAGCCAAGAACGGGACACCGTTTGGTACCAAGAGACCCAGTACTTC. It translates to CASSQERDTVWYQETQYF.

This clonotype has ten or more counts. The rearrangement uses TRBV20-1 and TRBJ2-7; D not certain. CDR3 length equals 14 residues. V was clipped by 1 base and J by 2 bases, with 12 bases between them. Germline loops: CDR1 DFQATT, CDR2 SNEGSKA (reference sequence). The CDR3 coding sequence is TGCAGTGCTAGAGTGTTCGGCACAACCTACGAGCAGTACTTC. Its translation: CSARVFGTTYEQYF.

The table lists this clonotype with a few counts. A much larger clone differs from this one at a single base, so this may be a read error. The V gene is TRBV5-1, the J gene TRBJ1-2, with D perhaps TRBD1 (5 bases). Germline CDR1 and CDR2: SGHRS and YFSETQ. V was pared by 4 bases and J by 1 base, with 8 bases between. CDR3 length: 13 residues. CDR3 sequence: CASSQGHNYGYTF. In DNA form, the CDR3 reads TGCGCCAGCAGCCAAGGACATAACTATGGCTACACCTTC.

About this clonotype: A much larger clone differs by one base, so this may be a read error. The V call is TRBV20-1, the J call TRBJ1-1; 9 bases align to TRBD1. V shed 6 bases and J 6 bases; nucleotides not matched to a gene: 8. The V gene's germline CDR1 is DFQATT and CDR2 SNEGSKA (reference sequence). The length of the CDR3 is 13 residues. The CDR3 bases are TGCAGTGCCCGGACAGGGGAAAACGCTGAAGCTTTCTTT. This translates into CSARTGENAEAFF.

This clonotype was seen many times. The chain uses TRBV20-1 and TRBJ2-1; 9 bases are shared with TRBD1. Per the germline V gene, CDR1 is DFQATT and CDR2 is SNEGSKA (reference sequence). V trimming: 3 bases; J trimming: 2 bases; junction bases outside the gene matches: 11. The CDR3 loop spans 17 amino acids. The CDR3 reads CSARMLQGALAYNEQFF. The CDR3 DNA sequence: TGCAGTGCTAGGATGTTACAGGGGGCGCTGGCCTACAATGAGCAGTTCTTC.

Many counts were recorded for this clonotype. The chain couples TRBV10-3 to TRBJ1-2; 7 bases line up with TRBD1. The CDR3 contains 12 residues. V was pared by 6 bases and J by 7 bases, with 5 bases of the junction left unmatched. The germline gives CDR1 ENHRY, CDR2 SYGVKD. In DNA, the CDR3 is TGTGCCATCAGCGGCGGGACAGTTGGCTACACCTTC. Amino acid sequence: CAISGGTVGYTF.

This clonotype was counted at least ten times. V gene TRBV5-1 combines with J gene TRBJ2-1, with 8 bases identical to TRBD2. V lost 0 bases and J lost 4; bases outside the gene matches: 9. Germline CDR1 reads SGHRS; CDR2 reads YFSETQ. The CDR3 is 17 residues long. CDR3 coding DNA: TGCGCCAGCAGCTTGGCACTAGCGGCCACTTATTACAATGAGCAGTTCTTC. Protein sequence: CASSLALAATYYNEQFF.

This sequence joins TRBV20-1 and TRBJ2-1; TRBD2 matches at 12 bases. Germline CDR1 is DFQATT and CDR2 is SNEGSKA (reference sequence). Trimming removed 6 bases from V and 7 bases from J; junction bases left unmatched: 7. The CDR3 covers 14 residues. CDR3 in DNA: TGCAGTGCAATACTAGCGGGGGGACCGAATGAGCAGTTCTTC. Its translation is CSAILAGGPNEQFF.

Details on this clonotype: No DNA is shown, since the ends of the CDR3 on it are uncertain; the CDR3 is the one TCRdb lists. CDR3 sequence reads: CASSLPRRYEQYFGPGYGYTF. The gene calls are TRBV28 and TRBJ1-2. Germline CDR1 MDHEN, CDR2 SYDVKM. The CDR3 has 21 amino acids, counting both end residues.

The table lists this clonotype with many counts. The chain links TRBV5-1 to TRBJ2-7; 8 bases fit TRBD1. J was trimmed by 1 base and V by 1 base; bases with no gene match: 4. The CDR3 loop spans 15 amino acids. CDR1 and CDR2 (germline): SGHRS, YFSETQ. CDR3 region: CASSLQGAGSYEQYF. The CDR3 coding sequence is TGCGCCAGCAGCTTGCAGGGGGCCGGGTCCTACGAGCAGTACTTC. The entire variable domain, with the rest obtained from reference TRBV5-1 and TRBJ2-7, is as follows: KAGVTQTPRYLIKTRGQQVTLSCSPISGHRSVSWYQQTPGQGLQFLFEYFSETQRNKGNFPGRFSGRQFSNSRSEMNVSTLELGDSALYLCASSLQGAGSYEQYFGPGTRLTVT.

The CDR3 reads CASSTPPAAGANVLTF. CDR3 nucleotide sequence: TGTGCCAGCTCAACGCCGCCCGCCGCTGGGGCCAACGTCCTGACTTTC. V gene TRBV18 combines with J gene TRBJ2-6; no definite D call. Germline loops: CDR1 KGHSH, CDR2 LQKENI. The CDR3 consists of 16 residues. V lost 5 bases and J 2 bases, leaving 13 bases between the germline ends.

This clonotype occurred many times. For the CDR3, the DNA is TGCAGTGCTAGAGTAACAGGGGGTGAAGCTTTCTTT. This translates into CSARVTGGEAFF. The chain combines TRBV20-1 with TRBJ1-1, with 8 positions matching TRBD1. Germline trimming cut 1 base from V and 7 bases from J; bases unmatched to any gene: 2. The CDR3 consists of 12 residues. Looked up from germline, CDR1 is DFQATT and CDR2 is SNEGSKA (reference sequence).

This clonotype was detected many times. The chain couples TRBV29-1 to TRBJ1-2; no reliable D call. The CDR3 contains 12 residues. Germline V gene data show CDR1 as SQVTM and CDR2 as ANQGSEA. Trimming cost V 5 bases and J 2 bases, with 9 bases left between them. The CDR3 reads CSVFASNYGYTF. In DNA form, the CDR3 reads TGCAGCGTTTTTGCCTCGAACTATGGCTACACCTTC.

This clonotype was seen ten or more times. The J gene is TRBJ2-5, the V gene TRBV7-9, with 8 bases that match TRBD2. The J segment lost 2 bases and the V segment lost 7 bases, leaving 9 bases of the junction unmatched. The CDR3 covers 15 residues. Per germline, CDR1 SEHNR and CDR2 FQNEAQ (reference sequence). The CDR3 region is CASNHIAGTQETQYF. CDR3 nucleotides: TGTGCCAGCAACCATATAGCGGGGACACAAGAGACCCAGTACTTC.

Ten or more counts support this clonotype. The CDR3 DNA reads TGTGCCAGCAGCCACCCAACCGGGCGGGGGAACTACAATGAGCAGTTCTTC. It specifies CASSHPTGRGNYNEQFF. The V gene is TRBV3-1, the J gene TRBJ2-1, with 7 positions matching TRBD2. Looked up from germline, CDR1 is LGHDT and CDR2 is YNNKEL (reference sequence). The CDR3 has 17 residues. With V trimmed by 3 bases and J by 3 bases, 11 bases remained unmatched.

In this sample, this clonotype turned up a few times. The rearrangement uses TRBV30 and TRBJ1-1; no clear D gene. Trimming cost V 0 bases and J 11 bases, with 13 bases left between them. The CDR3 has 12 amino acids. Germline assignment: CDR1 GTSNPN and CDR2 SVGIG (reference sequence). The CDR3 nucleotides are TGTGCCTGGAGTGTACTCAAGGGTGAGGCTTTCTTT. It specifies CAWSVLKGEAFF.

This clonotype was seen repeatedly, ten times or more. This chain links TRBV5-1 with TRBJ1-4, with D possibly TRBD1 on 5 matching bases. V was cut by 4 bases and J by 1 base, with 11 bases left in between. Germline values: CDR1 SGHRS, CDR2 YFSETQ. The length of the CDR3 is 15 residues. CDR3 bases: TGCGCCAGCAGCCCCGGGGGGGGAACTAATGAAAAACTGTTTTTT. Its translation is CASSPGGGTNEKLFF. The complete variable domain, with remaining parts taken from reference TRBV5-1 and TRBJ1-4, reads KAGVTQTPRYLIKTRGQQVTLSCSPISGHRSVSWYQQTPGQGLQFLFEYFSETQRNKGNFPGRFSGRQFSNSRSEMNVSTLELGDSALYLCASSPGGGTNEKLFFGSGTQLSVL.

In its sample, this clonotype was seen many times. This chain joins TRBV5-1 and TRBJ2-3; 10 bases are a match to TRBD2. This CDR3 region has 17 residues. V lost 4 bases to trimming and J lost 0 bases; unmatched junction nucleotides: 8. Germline V lookup: CDR1 SGHRS, CDR2 YFSETQ. CDR3 protein: CASSPSSGGPSTDTQYF. CDR3 coding DNA: TGCGCCAGCAGCCCCTCTAGCGGGGGACCTAGCACAGATACGCAGTATTTT.

This clonotype was seen many times. The chain has TRBV5-1 and TRBJ2-1; 13 positions agree with TRBD2. V lost 4 bases and J lost 9; bases outside the gene matches: 7. Germline CDR1 SGHRS, CDR2 YFSETQ. The CDR3 contains 15 residues. This CDR3 is CASSPGLAGEGEQFF. In DNA, the CDR3 is TGCGCCAGCAGCCCCGGACTAGCGGGAGAGGGTGAGCAGTTCTTC.

This clonotype was counted ten times or more. This chain links TRBV5-1 with TRBJ2-7; 7 nucleotides match TRBD1. The CDR3 has 14 residues. Germline CDR1 is SGHRS and CDR2 is YFSETQ. V gave up 4 bases and J gave up 2 bases; unmatched junction bases: 6. For the CDR3, the DNA is TGCGCCAGCAGCCCGAGGGGGACAGCCTACGAGCAGTACTTC. Its protein product is CASSPRGTAYEQYF.

This clonotype was recorded many times. The rearrangement uses TRBV6-6 and TRBJ2-3; no definite D call. V lost 6 bases and J lost 5, with 6 bases in between. The CDR3 length is 11 residues. The germline V gene has CDR1 MNHNY and CDR2 SVGAGI (reference sequence). The CDR3 is CASSPGDTQYF. CDR3 bases: TGTGCCAGCAGCCCCGGAGATACGCAGTATTTT.

The chain employs TRBV12-3 or TRBV12-4 and TRBJ2-2, with D unclear. The CDR3 runs to 14 residues. Trimming cost V 3 bases and J 0 bases, with 5 bases left between them. The CDR3 region is CASSFTTNTGELFF. CDR3 DNA sequence: TGTGCCAGCAGTTTTACCACGAACACCGGGGAGCTGTTTTTT.